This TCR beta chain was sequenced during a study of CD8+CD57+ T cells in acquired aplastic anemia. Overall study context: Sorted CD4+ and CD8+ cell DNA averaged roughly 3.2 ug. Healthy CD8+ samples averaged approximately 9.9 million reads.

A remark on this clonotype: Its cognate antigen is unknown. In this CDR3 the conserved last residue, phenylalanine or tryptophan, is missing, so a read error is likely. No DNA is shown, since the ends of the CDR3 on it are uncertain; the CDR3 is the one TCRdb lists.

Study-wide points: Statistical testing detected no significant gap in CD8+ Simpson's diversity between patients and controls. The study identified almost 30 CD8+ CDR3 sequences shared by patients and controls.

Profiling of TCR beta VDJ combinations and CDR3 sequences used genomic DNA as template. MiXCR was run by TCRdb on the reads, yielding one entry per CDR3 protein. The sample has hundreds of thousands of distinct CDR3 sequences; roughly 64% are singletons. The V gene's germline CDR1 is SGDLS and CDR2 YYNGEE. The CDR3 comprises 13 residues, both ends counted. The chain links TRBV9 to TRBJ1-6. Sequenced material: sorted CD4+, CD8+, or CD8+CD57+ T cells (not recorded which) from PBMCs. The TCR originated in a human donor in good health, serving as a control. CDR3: CASGGGVTQPFGL.